The T cell receptor (beta chain) described here comes from a study of blood T cell repertoires in COVID-19. Study as a whole: Samples of COVID-19 (acute and convalescent) were obtained from the United States, Italy and Spain. PBMCs, B-cell-depleted T cells, or T cells provided the cDNA or gDNA that made up the material.

The ends lost 3 bases at V and 2 bases at J; junction bases unmatched: 5. The CDR3 runs to 14 residues. The germline V gene encodes CDR1 SGDLS and CDR2 YYNGEE. Libraries were prepared by immunoSEQ multiplex PCR; TCRdb keeps only in-frame clonotypes and omits some of them. This sample carries 130,000 to 150,000 clones, around three quarters of them seen once, and the ten largest clones take 10% to 15%. The receptor's source is a man of 80 years or more with acute or convalescent COVID-19. The source material was peripheral blood. This chain links TRBV9 with TRBJ2-7; 7 bases line up with TRBD1. CDR3 in DNA: TGTGCCAGCAGCGAACAGGGGTCTACCTACGAGCAGTACTTC. Its protein is CASSEQGSTYEQYF.